This T cell receptor (beta chain) was observed in a study of blood T cell repertoires in COVID-19 (dated by TCRdb to between 2020 and 2021). With respect to the entire study: Collaborator samples came from the United States, Italy and Spain and covered acute and convalescent phases of COVID-19. Where available, HLA class I and class II types were taken from metadata supplied by the sample provider and were not determined by assay-based typing. The material from the prospective study consisted of cDNA or gDNA derived from T cells, B-cell-depleted T cells, or PBMCs. A de-identified subject ID, COVID-19 status, age in years and sex were almost always included in the sample metadata. A freely available public database, intended as a resource for researchers studying the immune response to SARS-CoV-2, is where the repertoires were released. The dataset comprised deeply sampled blood TCRbeta repertoires from subjects exposed to, actively infected with, or recovered from COVID-19. The samples were drawn from two sources: the first 160 participants of the ongoing ImmuneRACE study, and about 1,300 subjects contributed by 6 global collaborators.

Reading from cysteine to phenylalanine, the CDR3 counts 13 amino acids. CDR3 DNA is the only sequence kept; it has 39 bases, read in frame from the first base. At the junction V is shortened by 7 bases and J by 4 bases; bases outside the gene matches: 6. Per the germline V gene, MNHEY is the CDR1 and SVGAGI is the CDR2. Summary of the overall study and its limitations: The quantity of clinical and demographic metadata differed by source and by participant and was supplied without curation.

TCRbeta CDR3 regions were amplified from genomic DNA using the immunoSEQ Assay, a bias-controlled multiplex PCR. In the source study's methods: The number of nucleated cells in each sample was estimated from the amplification of reference gene primers within the assay. To quantify the absolute abundance of each unique TCRbeta CDR3 rearrangement, sequence reads were collapsed and filtered. For each sample, productive Simpson clonality was calculated as the square root of Simpson's diversity index across productive rearrangements. TCRdb limited this immuneACCESS table to in-frame rearrangements with V and J called. A share of clones is missing; checked studies link under half to unresolved V genes, and the rest is unexplained. V and J calls and clone size are given by that table; D and trimming were obtained from the DNA. This sample lists roughly 140,000 clones; around four fifths were detected once. The ten most abundant clones make up 6.2% of the sample.

In the prospective study, participants were about 18 to 100 years old, resided in fewer than 25 geographic areas of the United States, and were enrolled through a virtual design. In the prospective study, cohorts were assigned on the basis of participant-reported clinical history obtained from a screening survey and a study questionnaire. ImmuneRACE Cohort 3 recovered participants were defined by two consecutive negative NP/OP PCR tests, healthcare professional clearance, or symptom resolution. Mobile phlebotomists in the prospective study collected whole blood, serum and a nasopharyngeal or oropharyngeal swab from every participant. Additional blood draws and questionnaires over an approximately 2-month period could optionally be provided by prospective study participants. Before DNA extraction, blood samples from the prospective study were shipped at room temperature or frozen. On this clone: Its binding antigen is unknown. Base qualities were left out, and no much larger clone turns up one base away.

The chain is assembled from TRBV6-5 and TRBJ1-2; TRBD1 fits 7 bases in the junction. The clonotype comes from a woman aged 40 to 49 who had recovered from COVID-19. The specimen was PBMCs or T cells enriched from blood (not recorded which). The DNA sequence follows: TGTGCCAGCAAGGGGACAGAAGTCTATGGCTACACCTTC. This sequence encodes CASKGTEVYGYTF.